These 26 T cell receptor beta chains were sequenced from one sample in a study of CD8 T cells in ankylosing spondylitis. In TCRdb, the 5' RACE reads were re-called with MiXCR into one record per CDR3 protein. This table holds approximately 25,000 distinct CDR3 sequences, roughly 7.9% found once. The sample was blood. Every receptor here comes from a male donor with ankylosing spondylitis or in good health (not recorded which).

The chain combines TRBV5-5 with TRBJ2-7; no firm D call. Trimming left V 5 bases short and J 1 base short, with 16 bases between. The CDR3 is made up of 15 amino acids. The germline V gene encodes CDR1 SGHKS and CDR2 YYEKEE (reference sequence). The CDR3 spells CASRELLAISYEQYV. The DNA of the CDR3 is TGTGCCAGCAGGGAGCTTCTCGCAATTTCCTACGAGCAGTACGTC.

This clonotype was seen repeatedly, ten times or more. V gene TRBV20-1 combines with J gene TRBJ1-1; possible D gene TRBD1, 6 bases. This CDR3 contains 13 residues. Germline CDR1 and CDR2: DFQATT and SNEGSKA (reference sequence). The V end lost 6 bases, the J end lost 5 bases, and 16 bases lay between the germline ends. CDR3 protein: CSASVGGWTEAFF. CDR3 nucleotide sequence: TGCAGTGCCTCGGTGGGGGGCTGGACTGAAGCTTTCTTT.

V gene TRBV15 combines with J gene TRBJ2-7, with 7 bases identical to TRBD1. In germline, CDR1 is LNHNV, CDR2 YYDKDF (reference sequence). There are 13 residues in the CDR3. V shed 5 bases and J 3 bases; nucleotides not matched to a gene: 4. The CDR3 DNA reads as TGTGCCACCAGCCCCGACAGGGTCTACGAGCAGTACTTC. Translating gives CATSPDRVYEQYF.

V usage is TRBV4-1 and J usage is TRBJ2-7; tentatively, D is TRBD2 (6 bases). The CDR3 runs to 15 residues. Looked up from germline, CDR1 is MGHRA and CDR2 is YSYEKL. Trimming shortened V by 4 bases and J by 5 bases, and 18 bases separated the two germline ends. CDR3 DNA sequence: TGCGCCAGCAGCCCGCAAAGCGGGCGGTACCACGAGCAGTACTTC. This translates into CASSPQSGRYHEQYF.

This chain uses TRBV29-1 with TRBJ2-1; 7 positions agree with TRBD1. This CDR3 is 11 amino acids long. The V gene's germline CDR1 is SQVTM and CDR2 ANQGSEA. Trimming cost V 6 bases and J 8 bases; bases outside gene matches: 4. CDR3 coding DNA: TGCAGCGTGGGACAGTTGGATGAGCAGTTCTTC. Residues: CSVGQLDEQFF.

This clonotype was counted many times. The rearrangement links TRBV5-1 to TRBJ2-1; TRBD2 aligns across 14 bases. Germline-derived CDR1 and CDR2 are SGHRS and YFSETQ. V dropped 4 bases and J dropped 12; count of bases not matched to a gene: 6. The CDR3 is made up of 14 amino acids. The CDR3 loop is CASSEGLAGVGQFF. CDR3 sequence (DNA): TGCGCCAGCAGCGAGGGACTAGCGGGAGTTGGGCAGTTCTTC.

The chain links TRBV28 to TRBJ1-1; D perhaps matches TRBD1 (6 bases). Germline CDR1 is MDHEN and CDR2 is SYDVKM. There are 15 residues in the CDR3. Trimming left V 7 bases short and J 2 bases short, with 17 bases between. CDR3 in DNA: TGTGCCAGCACGGAGCGGGGGACAACTAACACTGAAGCTTTCTTT. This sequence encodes CASTERGTTNTEAFF.

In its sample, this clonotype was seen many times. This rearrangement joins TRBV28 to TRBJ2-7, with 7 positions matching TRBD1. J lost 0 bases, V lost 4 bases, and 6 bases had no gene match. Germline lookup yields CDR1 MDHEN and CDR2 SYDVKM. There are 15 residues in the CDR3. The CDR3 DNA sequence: TGTGCCAGCAGTTCTTACCGGGACAGCTCCTACGAGCAGTACGTC. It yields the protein CASSSYRDSSYEQYV.

CDR3 DNA sequence: TGTGCCAGCAGTTCCCTGACGAGGGAGCCCTACAATGAGCAGTTCTTC. As protein: CASSSLTREPYNEQFF. The rearrangement joins TRBV6-5 to TRBJ2-1; D may be TRBD2 (5 bases). CDR1 MNHEY and CDR2 SVGAGI come from the germline V gene. The CDR3 is made up of 16 amino acids. Deletions cut 4 bases from V and 2 bases from J, with 15 bases between.

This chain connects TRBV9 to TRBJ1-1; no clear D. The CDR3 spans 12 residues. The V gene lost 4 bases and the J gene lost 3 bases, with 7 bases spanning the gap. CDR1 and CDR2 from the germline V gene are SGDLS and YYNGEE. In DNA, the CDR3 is TGTGCCAGCAGCCCTAGTGACACTGAAGCTTTCTTT. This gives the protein CASSPSDTEAFF.

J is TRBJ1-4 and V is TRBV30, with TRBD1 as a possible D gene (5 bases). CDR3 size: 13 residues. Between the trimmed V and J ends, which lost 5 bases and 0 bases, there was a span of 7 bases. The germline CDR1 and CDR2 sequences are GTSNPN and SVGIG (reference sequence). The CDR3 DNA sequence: TGTGCCTGGGACAGATCAACTAATGAAAAACTGTTTTTT. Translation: CAWDRSTNEKLFF.

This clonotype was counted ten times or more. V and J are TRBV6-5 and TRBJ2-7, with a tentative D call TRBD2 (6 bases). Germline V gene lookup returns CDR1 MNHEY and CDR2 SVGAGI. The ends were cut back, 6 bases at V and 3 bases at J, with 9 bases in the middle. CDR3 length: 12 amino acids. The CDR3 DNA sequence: TGTGCCAGCAGAGGACTACTCTACGAGCAGTACTTC. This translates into CASRGLLYEQYF.

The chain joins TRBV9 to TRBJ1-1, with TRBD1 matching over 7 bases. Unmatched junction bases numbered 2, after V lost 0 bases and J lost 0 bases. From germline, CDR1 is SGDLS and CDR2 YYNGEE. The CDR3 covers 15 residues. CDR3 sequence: CASSVEGAVNTEAFF. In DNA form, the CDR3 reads TGTGCCAGCAGCGTAGAGGGGGCGGTGAACACTGAAGCTTTCTTT.

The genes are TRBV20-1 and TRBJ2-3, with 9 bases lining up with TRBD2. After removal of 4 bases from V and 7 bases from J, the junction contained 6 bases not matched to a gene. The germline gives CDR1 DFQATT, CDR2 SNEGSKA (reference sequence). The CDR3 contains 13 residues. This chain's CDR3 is CSAISGRANTQYF. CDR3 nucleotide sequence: TGCAGTGCTATTAGCGGGAGAGCTAATACGCAGTATTTT.

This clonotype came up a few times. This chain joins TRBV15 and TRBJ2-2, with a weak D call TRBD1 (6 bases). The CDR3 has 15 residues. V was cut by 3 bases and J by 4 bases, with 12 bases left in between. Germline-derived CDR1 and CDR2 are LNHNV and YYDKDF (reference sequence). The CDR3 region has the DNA TGTGCCACCAGCAGTTCAGGGGAACTCACCGGGGAGCTGTTTTTT. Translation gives CATSSSGELTGELFF.

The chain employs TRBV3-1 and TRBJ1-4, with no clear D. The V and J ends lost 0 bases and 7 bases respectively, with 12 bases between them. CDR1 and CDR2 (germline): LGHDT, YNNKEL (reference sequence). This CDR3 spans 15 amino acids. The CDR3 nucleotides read TGTGCCAGCAGCCAAGATTTAGGTAGGACTGAAAAACTGTTTTTT. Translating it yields CASSQDLGRTEKLFF.

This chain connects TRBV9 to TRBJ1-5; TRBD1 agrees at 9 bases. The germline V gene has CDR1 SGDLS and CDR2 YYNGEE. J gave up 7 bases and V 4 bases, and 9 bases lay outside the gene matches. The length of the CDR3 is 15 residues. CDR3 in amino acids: CASSPGTGIRQPQHF. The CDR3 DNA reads TGTGCCAGCAGCCCAGGGACAGGGATAAGGCAGCCCCAGCATTTT. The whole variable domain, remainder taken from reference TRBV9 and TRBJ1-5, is DSGVTQTPKHLITATGQRVTLRCSPRSGDLSVYWYQQSLDQGLQFLIQYYNGEERAKGNILERFSAQQFPDLHSELNLSSLELGDSALYFCASSPGTGIRQPQHFGDGTRLSIL.

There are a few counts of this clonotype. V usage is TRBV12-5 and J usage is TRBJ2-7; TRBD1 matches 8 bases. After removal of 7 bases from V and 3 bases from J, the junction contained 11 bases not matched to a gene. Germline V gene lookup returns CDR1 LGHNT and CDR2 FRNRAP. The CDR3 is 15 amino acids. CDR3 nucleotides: TGTGCTAGTGCCCCAGGGACAGGCGCCCACTACGAGCAGTACTTC. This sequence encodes CASAPGTGAHYEQYF.

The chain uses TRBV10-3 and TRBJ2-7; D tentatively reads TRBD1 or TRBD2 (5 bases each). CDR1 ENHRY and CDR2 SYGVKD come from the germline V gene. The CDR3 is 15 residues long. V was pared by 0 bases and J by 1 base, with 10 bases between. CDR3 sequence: CAISESGDGSYEQYF. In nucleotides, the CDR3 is TGTGCCATCAGTGAGTCCGGGGACGGTTCCTACGAGCAGTACTTC.

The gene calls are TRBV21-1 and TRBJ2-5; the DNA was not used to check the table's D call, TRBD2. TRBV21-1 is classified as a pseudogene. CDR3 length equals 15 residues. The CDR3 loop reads CASSRALAVQETQYF. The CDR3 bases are TGTGCCAGCAGCAGGGCACTAGCGGTCCAAGAGACCCAGTACTTC.

The CDR3 protein is CSVELAGGSAELFF. The CDR3 DNA reads as TGCAGCGTTGAACTAGCGGGAGGCTCCGCGGAGCTGTTTTTT. The J gene is TRBJ2-2, the V gene TRBV29-1; 11 bases agree with TRBD2. Germline assignment: CDR1 SQVTM and CDR2 ANQGSEA. The CDR3 has 14 residues. Losses at the gene ends were 2 bases for V and 10 bases for J; bases not matched to a gene: 6.

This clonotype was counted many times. The CDR3 protein is CASSQDILQHEKLFF. The CDR3 DNA sequence: TGTGCCAGCAGCCAAGATATCCTTCAGCATGAAAAACTGTTTTTT. The chain has TRBV3-1 and TRBJ1-4; D gene ambiguous. This CDR3 has 15 residues. Per the germline V gene, CDR1 is LGHDT and CDR2 is YNNKEL (reference sequence). Trimming took 0 bases from V and 6 from J, leaving 11 bases between them. Based on the CDR3 plus reference TRBV3-1 and TRBJ1-4, the full variable domain is DTAVSQTPKYLVTQMGNDKSIKCEQNLGHDTMYWYKQDSKKFLKIMFSYNNKELIINETVPNRFSPKSPDKAHLNLHINSLELGDSAVYFCASSQDILQHEKLFFGSGTQLSVL.

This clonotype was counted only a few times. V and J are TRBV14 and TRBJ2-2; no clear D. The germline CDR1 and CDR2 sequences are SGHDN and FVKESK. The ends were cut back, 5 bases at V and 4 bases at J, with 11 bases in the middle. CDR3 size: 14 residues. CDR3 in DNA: TGTGCCAGCAGCTTACTCGTCGGCACCGGGGAGCTGTTTTTT. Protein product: CASSLLVGTGELFF.

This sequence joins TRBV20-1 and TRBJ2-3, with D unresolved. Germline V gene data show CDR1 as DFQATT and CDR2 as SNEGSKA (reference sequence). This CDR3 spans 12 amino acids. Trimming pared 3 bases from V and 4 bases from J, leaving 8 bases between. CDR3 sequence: CSASGGSDTQYF. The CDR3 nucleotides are TGCAGTGCTAGTGGTGGCTCAGATACGCAGTATTTT.

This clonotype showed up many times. The CDR3: CSVAGNPWEQYF. The CDR3 DNA is TGCAGCGTTGCAGGCAACCCCTGGGAGCAGTACTTC. The rearrangement joins TRBV29-1 to TRBJ2-7; D gene ambiguous. The V and J ends lost 4 bases and 7 bases respectively, with 14 bases between them. CDR3 length: 12 amino acids. Germline CDR1 and CDR2: SQVTM and ANQGSEA.

The CDR3 nucleotides are TGCGCCAGCAGCTTGGCCGGCGGGAGGCCTTCCTACGAGCAGTACTTC. Residues: CASSLAGGRPSYEQYF. The V and J genes are TRBV5-1 and TRBJ2-7; TRBD2 matches at 8 bases. Germline V CDR1 and CDR2: SGHRS, YFSETQ. The CDR3 covers 16 residues. V was clipped by 0 bases and J by 1 base; unmatched bases: 6.